This T cell receptor (beta chain) appears in the sequencing data of a study of control samples from healthy donors and cancer patients. Trimming pared 6 bases from V and 5 bases from J, leaving 7 bases between. This CDR3 has 11 residues. Some clones are missing from TCRdb's copy, which holds only in-frame ones; the method was immunoSEQ multiplex PCR. The table records 50,000 to 65,000 clones, approximately 89% of them present only once. Sequencing input: PBMCs. The chain combines TRBV12-3 or TRBV12-4 with TRBJ1-2; D unresolved. This clonotype was obtained from a man between 25 and 39 years old with colorectal cancer. This chain's CDR3 is CASSQFYGYTF. CDR3 DNA: TGTGCCAGCAGCCAGTTTTATGGCTACACCTTC.